The entry below gives a single TCR beta chain sequence along with its context. In the authors' workflow: Reference gene primer amplification gave nucleated cell count estimates. TCRdb's table, derived via immunoSEQ multiplex PCR, lists solely in-frame clones and lacks some. V and J calls and clone size are as listed in that table; D and trimming were resolved from the DNA. Among roughly 150,000 clones, around four fifths were seen once, and the ten largest hold approximately 2%. The entry originates in a study of blood T cell repertoires in COVID-19. Trimming took 5 bases from V and 5 from J; bases not matched to a gene: 6. This CDR3 region has 13 residues. From germline, CDR1 is SGHRS and CDR2 YFSETQ.

The chain couples TRBV5-1 to TRBJ2-5, with 7 bases identical to TRBD1. The sequenced sample was peripheral blood. The TCR was taken from an elderly woman with acute or convalescent COVID-19. The CDR3 DNA is TGCGCCAGCAGACTACAGGGGATTGAGACCCAGTACTTC. Its translation is CASRLQGIETQYF.